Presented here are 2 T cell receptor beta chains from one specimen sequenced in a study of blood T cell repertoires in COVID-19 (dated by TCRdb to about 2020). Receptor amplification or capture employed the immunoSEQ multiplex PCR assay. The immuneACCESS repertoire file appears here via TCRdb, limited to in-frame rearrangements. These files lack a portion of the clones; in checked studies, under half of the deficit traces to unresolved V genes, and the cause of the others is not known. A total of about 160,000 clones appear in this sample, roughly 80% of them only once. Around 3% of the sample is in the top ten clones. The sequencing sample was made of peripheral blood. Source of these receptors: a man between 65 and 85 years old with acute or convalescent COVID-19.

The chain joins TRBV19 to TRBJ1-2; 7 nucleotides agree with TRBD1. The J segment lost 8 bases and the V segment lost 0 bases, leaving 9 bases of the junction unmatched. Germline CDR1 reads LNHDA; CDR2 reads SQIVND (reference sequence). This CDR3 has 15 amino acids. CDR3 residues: CASSIDEGGASGYTF. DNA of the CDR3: TGTGCCAGTAGTATAGACGAAGGGGGCGCGAGCGGCTACACCTTC.

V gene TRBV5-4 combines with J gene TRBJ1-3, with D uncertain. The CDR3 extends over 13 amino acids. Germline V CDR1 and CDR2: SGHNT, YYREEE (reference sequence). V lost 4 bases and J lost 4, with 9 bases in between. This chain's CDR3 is CASSPPAGNTIYF. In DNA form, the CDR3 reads TGTGCCAGCAGCCCTCCAGCGGGAAACACCATATATTTT.